This is a list of T cell receptor beta chains from one sample in a study of blood T cell repertoires in COVID-19. Produced via immunoSEQ multiplex PCR; TCRdb's table is partial and in-frame only. The profile covers 210,000 or so clones, with more than 80% appearing a single time and 0.95% to 1.5% taken by the ten largest. Sequenced: peripheral blood. These receptors all stem from a woman aged 30 to 39 with COVID-19, enrolled during active disease. CDR3s leave out the opening cysteine and the closing phenylalanine or tryptophan. The size entry is marked missing in some rows and otherwise reads once, few, many or a size class.

TRBJ1-1	TRBV15	-	ATSRGYTEAF
TRBJ1-6	TRBV18	-	ASSSTILDYNSPLH
TRBJ2-7	TRBV2	few	ASVLLAGKVGEQY
TRBJ2-7	TRBV7-9	-	ASSLSDRREQY
TRBJ1-2	TRBV3-1/TRBV3-2	-	ASSQVGVGYT
TRBJ2-3	TRBV5-4	-	ASSSGGGTDTQY
TRBJ2-5	TRBV28	few	ASSSSGGAQETQY
TRBJ2-3	TRBV30	-	AWSKRKKGVVSTDTQY
TRBJ2-5	TRBV7-9	-	ASSWDRGVETQY
TRBJ2-5	TRBV7-2	-	ASSVTGAQY
TRBJ2-1	TRBV5-5	few	ASSLLVSSYNEQF
TRBJ2-7	TRBV6-5	-	ASSLGQYYEQY
TRBJ1-1	TRBV28	once	ASSLIQTGENTEAF
TRBJ2-1	TRBV5-6	once	ASSLVRGISYNEQF
TRBJ2-1	TRBV7-2	-	ASSFGGSYNEQF
TRBJ1-6	TRBV4-2	-	ASSQGLNSPLH
TRBJ1-1	TRBV4-3	-	ASSQDRRGAMNTEAF
TRBJ2-3	TRBV18	-	ASSPRQGGGTDTQY
TRBJ2-4	TRBV3-1/TRBV3-2	-	ASSQGTGGISIYAKNIQY
TRBJ2-5	TRBV6-2/TRBV6-3	few	ASSYGTGRGQETQY
TRBJ2-5	TRBV6-6	few	ASSYNSDTGTQY
TRBJ1-5	TRBV24-1	-	ATSPPGSGTQPQH
TRBJ1-1	TRBV30	-	AWRRDRRGTEAF
TRBJ2-2	TRBV5-4	-	ASSLSDREFHGELF
TRBJ2-7	TRBV27	many	ASSYKGQGSYEQY
TRBJ2-1	TRBV5-4	-	ASRPGAINEQF
TRBJ2-5	TRBV18	-	ASSPTGGGEETQY
TRBJ1-2	TRBV5-1	-	ASSADRGRGPYGYT
TRBJ1-2	TRBV7-2	-	ASSLPLLGYT
TRBJ2-5	TRBV2	-	ASSETNSETQY
TRBJ2-2	TRBV6-1	few	ASSEGWRNTGELF
TRBJ2-3	TRBV21-1	once	ASSNAGQDTDTQY
TRBJ1-1	TRBV7-9	many	ASSLEGFQAF
TRBJ2-2	TRBV7-6	-	ASSFGGKGTGELF
TRBJ1-4	TRBV11-1	-	ASSRGGTNEKLF
TRBJ1-4	TRBV4-3	few	ASSQGRRTDYNEKLF
TRBJ2-1	TRBV11-3	once	ASSLESGSYNEQF
TRBJ1-2	TRBV7-3	-	ASSERQTTNYGYT
TRBJ2-3	TRBV4-1	-	ASSLLAEGRDTQY
TRBJ2-1	TRBV30	-	AWKPRIAYNEQF
TRBJ1-3	TRBV6-1	once	ASSEARTSIY
TRBJ2-3	TRBV7-2	-	ASSPPGTDTQY
TRBJ1-5	TRBV2	-	ASSEARGVSNQPQH
TRBJ2-7	TRBV7-2	-	ASSSSGIGFYEQY
TRBJ2-7	TRBV7-9	once	ATGARELNREQY
TRBJ2-7	TRBV5-1	-	ASSLVGGYEQY
TRBJ1-1	TRBV6-1	-	ASSEGQENTEAF
TRBJ1-2	TRBV3-1/TRBV3-2	-	ASSQRNPGRGYT
TRBJ1-2	TRBV7-9	-	ASSNTGHGYT
TRBJ2-1	TRBV7-5	-	ARSTRPSGPTLPDEQF
TRBJ1-5	TRBV10-3	-	AISEGGSYQPQH
TRBJ2-3	TRBV2	-	ASSAPGRGGTDTQY
TRBJ2-3	TRBV9	-	ASSAQGRGADTQY
TRBJ2-1	TRBV27	-	ASTIDFSSYNEQF
TRBJ1-4	TRBV30	-	AWSVPRRGSEKLF
TRBJ2-7	TRBV12-2	-	ASRSRVCHEQY
TRBJ1-2	TRBV15	once	ATSRDHTGLGYT
TRBJ1-1	TRBV6-6	-	ASSLTGTEAF
TRBJ2-1	TRBV19	-	ASSIGAITYNEQF